This T cell receptor (beta chain) derives from a study of T cells after yellow fever vaccination. Findings and caveats of the study: Most primary-vaccination clones recurred post-booster (around 95% CD4, roughly 87% CD8). The secondary response peaked faster, at day 5 versus 15, but was weaker. Shared CD4/CD8 clonotypes were a small share, likely from convergent recombination. Repertoires sorted by FACS could include abundant clonotypes that are contaminants from the bulk population.

CDR3 size: 12 residues. After removal of 8 bases from V and 5 bases from J, the junction contained 4 bases not matched to a gene. Germline V gene lookup returns CDR1 ENHRY and CDR2 SYGVKD. There are a few counts of this clonotype. Its matching antigen is unknown. MiXCR, applied by TCRdb to the 5' RACE reads, yields one record per CDR3 protein. Of about 58,000 distinct CDR3 sequences in the sample, approximately 6.5% were seen once. The sequencing used CD8+ T cells sorted from PBMCs, collected on the day of the first yellow fever vaccination. This chain connects TRBV10-3 to TRBJ2-7; TRBD1 matches at 9 bases. The source is a man aged 18 to 29 who received the YFV17D yellow fever vaccine. In DNA form, the CDR3 reads TGTGCCATCGGGACAGGGAGTAACGAGCAGTACGTC. Translation: CAIGTGSNEQYV.